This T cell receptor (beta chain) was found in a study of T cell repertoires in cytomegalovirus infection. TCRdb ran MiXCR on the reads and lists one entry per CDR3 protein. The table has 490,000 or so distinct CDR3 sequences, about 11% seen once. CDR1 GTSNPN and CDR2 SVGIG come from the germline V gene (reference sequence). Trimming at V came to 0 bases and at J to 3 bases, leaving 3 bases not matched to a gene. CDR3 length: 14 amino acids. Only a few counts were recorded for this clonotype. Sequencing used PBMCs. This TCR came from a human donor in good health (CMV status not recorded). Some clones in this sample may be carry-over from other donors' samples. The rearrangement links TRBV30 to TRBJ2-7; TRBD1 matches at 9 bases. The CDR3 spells CAWSVGTGIYEQYF. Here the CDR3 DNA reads TGTGCCTGGAGTGTTGGGACAGGGATCTACGAGCAGTACTTC.